This entry concerns a single T cell receptor beta chain. Its cognate antigen is unknown. These data are taken from a study of response to subunit inactivated influenza vaccine. Each CDR3 protein is one row after TCRdb ran MiXCR on the RT-PCR reads. The sample lists about 240,000 distinct CDR3 sequences; 9% to 15% were seen once. Study-level points and caveats: Seasonal influenza vaccination, on each occasion, was suggested by the authors to recruit few new T cells.

Specimen: non-naive T cells sorted from PBMCs, collected 14 to 15 days before vaccination. The sequence derives from a man aged 50-60 years who received an inactivated influenza vaccine.

The CDR3 loop reads CASSQGVGGRYEQYF. The CDR3 nucleotides are TGCGCCAGCAGCCAAGGAGTAGGGGGCAGGTACGAGCAGTACTTC. The rearrangement links TRBV4-3 to TRBJ2-7; 7 bases map to TRBD1. Trimming took 1 base from V and 4 from J; bases not matched to a gene: 7. This CDR3 region has 15 residues. From germline, CDR1 is LGHNA and CDR2 YSLEER.